This T cell receptor beta chain was documented in a study of T-cell reconstitution after alpha-beta-depleted transplantation in children. V dropped 3 bases and J dropped 4 bases, with 6 bases sitting between them. This CDR3 contains 11 residues. Germline V gene sequence: CDR1 SQVTM, CDR2 ANQGSEA. In its sample, this clonotype was seen many times. Library preparation (for TCRbeta) was performed with unique molecular identifiers. Via MiXCR, TCRdb re-called the PCR reads, giving one row per CDR3 protein. This sample yields fewer than 400,000 distinct CDR3 sequences, of which approximately 20% are seen a single time; roughly 11% belongs to the top ten.

This chain uses TRBV29-1 with TRBJ1-2; D ambiguous. The source is a male patient aged 5 to 17 who had a stem cell transplant for acute lymphoblastic leukemia, so the T cells may come from the graft donor. Material: PBMCs, mostly from graft donor cells, obtained 180 days after TCRalphabeta/CD19-depleted stem cell transplant. In nucleotides, the CDR3 is TGCAGCGTTGACGGCGGCTATGGCTACACCTTC. As protein: CSVDGGYGYTF.